The sequence of this TCR beta chain was determined in a study of shared clonotypes between healthy human individuals. The table came from immunoSEQ multiplex PCR; TCRdb's copy has only in-frame clones and leaves some out. The sample lists approximately 510,000 clones; 79% were seen once. The CDR3 consists of 11 residues. The V end was cut by 2 bases, the J end by 14 bases, with 12 bases between. Germline V CDR1 and CDR2: MNHNS, SASEGT. The rearrangement uses TRBV6-1 and TRBJ1-2; tentatively, D is TRBD1 (6 bases). Material for sequencing was PBMCs. The sequence derives from a woman in her thirties or forties in good health. Some clones in this sample may be carry-over from other donors' samples. The CDR3 sequence is CASSERDRRTF. CDR3 in DNA: TGTGCCAGCAGTGAACGTGACAGGCGAACCTTC.